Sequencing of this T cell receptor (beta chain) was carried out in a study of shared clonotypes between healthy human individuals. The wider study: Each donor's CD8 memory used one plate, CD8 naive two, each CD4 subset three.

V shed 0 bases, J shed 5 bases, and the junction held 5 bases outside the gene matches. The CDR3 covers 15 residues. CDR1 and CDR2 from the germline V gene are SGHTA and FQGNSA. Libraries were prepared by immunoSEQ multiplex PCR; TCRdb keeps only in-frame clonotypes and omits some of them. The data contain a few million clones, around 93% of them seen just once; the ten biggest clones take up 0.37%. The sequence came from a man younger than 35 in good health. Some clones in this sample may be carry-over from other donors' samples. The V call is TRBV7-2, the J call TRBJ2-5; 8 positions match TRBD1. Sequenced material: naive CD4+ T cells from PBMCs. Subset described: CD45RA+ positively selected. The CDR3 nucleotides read TGTGCCAGCAGCTTAGCTACAGGGGGACGGGAGACCCAGTACTTC. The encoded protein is CASSLATGGRETQYF.